These T cell receptor beta chains were read from a single sample in a study of T cell changes during pregnancy in multiple sclerosis. Profiled with immunoSEQ multiplex PCR; TCRdb holds only in-frame clones, not every one. The data contain under 90,000 clones, approximately 95% of them singletons. The source material was peripheral blood, sampled in the second trimester of pregnancy. These receptors originate from a female donor in good health, enrolled as a control in a pregnancy study. The CDR3 runs from the conserved cysteine through the conserved F or W. Fields, in order: V gene, D gene, J gene, clone size, CDR3 DNA, CDR3 protein. The D gene is left open where the match is weak. Expanded clones are given a class, and other clones once, few, many or no size at all.

>TRBV5-1|TRBD1|TRBJ1-5|NA
TGCGCCAGCAGCTCCACAGGGGATCTCGGGCAGCCCCAGCATTTT
CASSSTGDLGQPQHF
>TRBV5-4|TRBD1|TRBJ2-1|NA
TGTGCCAGCAGTCCTGGGACAGGGATAAGGAATGAGCAGTTCTTC
CASSPGTGIRNEQFF
>TRBV11-2|NA|TRBJ1-2|once
TGTGCCAGCAGCTTAGGCCCCGGGGAAATAGATTTAAACTATGGCTACACCTTC
CASSLGPGEIDLNYGYTF
>TRBV19|NA|TRBJ2-1|NA
TGTGCCAGTAGTATAAGCGAGCGGGCATACAATGAGCAGTTCTTC
CASSISERAYNEQFF
>TRBV7-8|TRBD2|TRBJ2-5|NA
TGTGCCAGCACCCCCTTCGGGGAGGGAGAGACCCAGTACTTC
CASTPFGEGETQYF
>TRBV18|NA|TRBJ2-1|NA
TGTGCCAGCTCACCAATGGCAGGGGGGTACAATGAGCAGTTCTTC
CASSPMAGGYNEQFF
>TRBV28|TRBD1|TRBJ2-7|NA
TGTGCCAGCAGTTTACCCTCTCATAACAGGGGGCAAAACGAGCAGTACTTC
CASSLPSHNRGQNEQYF
>TRBV18|NA|TRBJ2-7|NA
TGTGCCAGCTCACCACCAAGCGGCTACGAGCAGTACTTC
CASSPPSGYEQYF
>TRBV19|TRBD1|TRBJ1-5|NA
TGTGCCAGTAGTATAGAAGGACAGGGGGCTGAGCAGCCCCAGCATTTT
CASSIEGQGAEQPQHF
>TRBV5-1|NA|TRBJ2-4|NA
TGCGCCAGCAGCTTGGCGGGAGTCAACATTCAGTACTTC
CASSLAGVNIQYF
>TRBV28|TRBD2|TRBJ2-7|NA
TGTGCCAGCAGTTTGATAGCGGGATCCCCCCGGGAGCAGTACTTC
CASSLIAGSPREQYF
>TRBV10-3|TRBD1|TRBJ1-2|once
TGTGCCATCAGTGAGCCCGGGACAGGCGATACTAACTATGGCTACACCTTC
CAISEPGTGDTNYGYTF
>TRBV25-1|TRBD1|TRBJ2-1|NA
TGTGCCAGCAGTGGTCCAGGGACAGGCAATTCCTACAATGAGCAGTTCTTC
CASSGPGTGNSYNEQFF
>TRBV16|NA|TRBJ2-7|NA
TGTGCCAGCAGCCCCCTCGGGTGGCCCGACTACGAGCAGTACTTC
CASSPLGWPDYEQYF
>TRBV7-2|TRBD1|TRBJ1-4|NA
TGTGCCAGCAGCCCGACAGGGGGAAATGAAAAACTGTTTTTT
CASSPTGGNEKLFF
>TRBV4-1|TRBD2|TRBJ2-7|NA
TGCGCCAGCAGCCAAAAACGAGGGACTAGCGGTGACTACGAGCAGTACTTC
CASSQKRGTSGDYEQYF
>TRBV18|NA|TRBJ1-1|few
TGTGCCAGCTCACCGACCAAGGGAGACACTGAAGCTTTCTTT
CASSPTKGDTEAFF
>TRBV7-9|NA|TRBJ2-3|NA
TGTGCCAGCAGCCCCCGCTCGGGAGATACGCAGTATTTT
CASSPRSGDTQYF
>TRBV9|TRBD2|TRBJ2-5|NA
TGTGCCAGCAGCGTAGGGTCGCTAGCGGGAGAGACCCAGTACTTC
CASSVGSLAGETQYF
>TRBV15|NA|TRBJ2-1|NA
TGTGCCACCAGCACTGGGGTGGGGACACACACTAACAATGAGCAGTTCTTC
CATSTGVGTHTNNEQFF
>TRBV18|NA|TRBJ1-1|NA
TGTGCCAGCTCACCACCAGGGGGATTTGGCACTGAAGCTTTCTTT
CASSPPGGFGTEAFF
>TRBV21-1|NA|TRBJ2-5|NA
TGTGCCAGCAGCCCCCGAAGGCGAGACAGGGGAGTTGGAGAGACCCAGTACTTC
CASSPRRRDRGVGETQYF
>TRBV7-6|TRBD1|TRBJ2-7|NA
TGTGCCAGCAGCTCTCCGGGACAGGGGCGAAAGCAGTACTTC
CASSSPGQGRKQYF
>TRBV7-2|NA|TRBJ2-2|NA
TGTGCCAGCAGCTTCGAGGGAACGAGGGAGCTGTTTTTT
CASSFEGTRELFF
>TRBV7-6|NA|TRBJ2-2|NA
TGTGCCAGCAGCCGCGAAGCGAGCACCGGGGAGCTGTTTTTT
CASSREASTGELFF
>TRBV21-1|NA|TRBJ1-1|NA
TGTGCCAAGACCGGGGGGATCGTGAACACTGAAGCTTTCTTT
CAKTGGIVNTEAFF
>TRBV5-1|NA|TRBJ2-1|NA
TGCGCCAGCAGCTTGGTTGCTAGGACTAACAATGAGCAGTTCTTC
CASSLVARTNNEQFF
>TRBV19|NA|TRBJ2-5|NA
TGTGCCAGTAGCGCTCTGGGGGACTTAGGCCAAGAGACCCAGTACTTC
CASSALGDLGQETQYF
>TRBV11-2|NA|TRBJ1-2|NA
TGTGCCAGCAGCTTAGAGCCCAGGGGATCCGATGGCTACACCTTC
CASSLEPRGSDGYTF
>TRBV5-1|NA|TRBJ2-7|once
TGCGCCAGCAGCACTGACCCAGGTCAAACCTACGAGCAGTACTTC
CASSTDPGQTYEQYF
>TRBV28|NA|TRBJ1-2|NA
TGTGCCAGCAGCTCGACAGGCGGTTATGGCTACACCTTC
CASSSTGGYGYTF
>TRBV27|NA|TRBJ2-3|once
TGTGCCAGCAGTCGACTCGATCGAACGCAGTATTTT
CASSRLDRTQYF
>TRBV9|TRBD1|TRBJ1-2|NA
TGTGCCAGCAGCGTAGTGTCAGGGGGCGTCTCCAACGGCTACACCTTC
CASSVVSGGVSNGYTF
>TRBV7-9|NA|TRBJ2-5|NA
TGTGCCAGCAGCTTAGGTCCGGTTTGGGAGCAAGAGACCCAGTACTTC
CASSLGPVWEQETQYF
>TRBV4-1|TRBD2|TRBJ2-3|NA
TGCGCCAGCAGCCAAGTTGCAACTAGCGGGAGCGCAGATACGCAGTATTTT
CASSQVATSGSADTQYF
>TRBV21-1|NA|TRBJ1-5|once
TGTGCCAGCAGCATCGCAGACAGGAATCAGCCCCAGCATTTT
CASSIADRNQPQHF
>TRBV2|TRBD2|TRBJ2-7|NA
TGTGCCAGCAGTGCGGGGGGGCCGGCGGGACTGGGGTCCTACGAGCAGTACTTC
CASSAGGPAGLGSYEQYF
>TRBV4-2|TRBD2|TRBJ2-5|NA
TGTGCCAGCAGCCAAGATCCCGCGGGAGAGGGAGAGACCCAGTACTTC
CASSQDPAGEGETQYF
>TRBV29-1|NA|TRBJ2-1|NA
TGCAGCGTTGATGGGGGCCCGTTAAATGAGCAGTTCTTC
CSVDGGPLNEQFF
>TRBV28|TRBD2|TRBJ2-7|NA
TGTGCCAGCAGTTCACCGTATTCTAGCGGGAAGTGGTACGAGCAGTACTTC
CASSSPYSSGKWYEQYF
>TRBV5-1|NA|TRBJ2-2|once
TGCGCCAGCAGCTCCTTAGCCAGGCAGGGAAACACCGGGGAGCTGTTTTTT
CASSSLARQGNTGELFF
>TRBV6-5|NA|TRBJ2-7|NA
TGTGCCAGCGCGACCTACGAGCAGTACTTC
CASATYEQYF
>TRBV19|TRBD1|TRBJ2-6|NA
TGTGCCAGTACCCGGACAGGGGGAACCTCTGGGGCCAACGTCCTGACTTTC
CASTRTGGTSGANVLTF
>TRBV5-4|NA|TRBJ2-3|NA
TGTGCCAGCAGCTTGGGACCACGACAGACCTCTAGCACAGATACGCAGTATTTT
CASSLGPRQTSSTDTQYF
>TRBV14|TRBD1|TRBJ2-5|once
TGTGCCAGCAGCCACCGGACAGGGAACCTGGAGACCCAGTACTTC
CASSHRTGNLETQYF
>TRBV9|TRBD1|TRBJ2-6|once
TGTGCCAGCAGCCCAAGGACAGGGTCTGGGGCCAACGTCCTGACTTTC
CASSPRTGSGANVLTF
>TRBV19|NA|TRBJ1-1|NA
TGTGCCAGTAGTAACTGGTTGAATGAAGCTTTCTTT
CASSNWLNEAFF
>TRBV30|TRBD2|TRBJ2-3|NA
TGTGCCCAGAAACGGGGGGGGGATACGCAGTATTTT
CAQKRGGDTQYF
>TRBV4-1|TRBD1|TRBJ2-7|NA
TGCGCCAGCAGCCAAGGGGCCGGGACAGGGGTGGCCTACGAGCAGTACTTC
CASSQGAGTGVAYEQYF
>TRBV29-1|TRBD1|TRBJ2-1|NA
TGCAGCGGCCTCCCGGGACAGGGATCCAATGAGCAGTTCTTC
CSGLPGQGSNEQFF